This TCR beta chain emerged from a study of blood T cell repertoires in COVID-19. The wider study: There were acute and convalescent COVID-19 samples, and they came from the United States, Italy and Spain. T cells, B-cell-depleted T cells, or PBMCs provided the cDNA or gDNA that served as material.

As processed by the authors: Reference gene primer amplification gave estimated nucleated cell counts. Libraries were prepared by immunoSEQ multiplex PCR; TCRdb keeps only in-frame clonotypes and omits some of them. That table gives V, J and clone size, and the DNA gave D and trimming. The sample has tens of thousands of clones, roughly 71% seen once; the top ten hold less than 15%. Between the trimmed V and J ends, which lost 4 bases and 4 bases, there was a span of 13 bases. Germline V gene data show CDR1 as SNHLY and CDR2 as FYNNEI. This CDR3 region has 14 residues. Material for sequencing was peripheral blood. This rearrangement joins TRBV2 to TRBJ1-1; D not resolved. This sequence was found in a man aged 80 or over with active or convalescent COVID-19. The CDR3 is CASSVRGRGTEAFF. The CDR3 region has the DNA TGTGCCAGCAGTGTACGGGGTCGTGGCACTGAAGCTTTCTTT. The full variable domain, rest sourced from reference TRBV2 and TRBJ1-1, is EPEVTQTPSHQVTQMGQEVILRCVPISNHLYFYWYRQILGQKVEFLVSFYNNEISEKSEIFDDQFSVERPDGSNFTLKIRSTKLEDSAMYFCASSVRGRGTEAFFGQGTRLTVV.